The T cell receptor beta chain described here comes from a study of OX40 agonist ivuxolimab in advanced cancers. The CDR3 contains 15 residues. The germline gives CDR1 SGHTA, CDR2 FQGNSA. The trim removed 1 base at V and 6 bases at J, leaving 8 bases unmatched. Study-level findings and limits: There was clonal expansion of CD4+ and CD8+ blood T cells by week 6 at 0.1 to 3.0 mg/kg.

As to this clone: The antigen is undetermined.

The data were produced by immunoSEQ multiplex PCR, yet TCRdb's version contains in-frame clones alone and is incomplete. The sample has about 38,000 clones, around 82% seen once. The chain is built from TRBV7-2 and TRBJ2-7, with 8 positions matching TRBD2. The TCR comes from an adult with an advanced solid tumor such as melanoma, head and neck, liver or kidney cancer. The source material was CD4+ or CD8+ T cells sorted from blood, sampled in a trial of the OX40 agonist ivuxolimab. The CDR3 here is CASSLGPAGVGEQYF. In DNA, the CDR3 is TGTGCCAGCAGCTTAGGTCCAGCGGGAGTAGGCGAGCAGTACTTC.